The next 27 T cell receptor beta chains were all read from a single sample in a study of blood T cell repertoires in COVID-19. Libraries were prepared by immunoSEQ multiplex PCR; TCRdb keeps only in-frame clonotypes and omits some of them. The sample lists around 250,000 clones; about four fifths were seen once. Sequencing was carried out using PBMCs or T cells enriched from blood (not recorded which). The receptors were sampled from a middle-aged man who had been exposed to COVID-19.

Comment on this clone: One end of the junction fails to match germline, which may point to a read error. The CDR3 region has the DNA TGCGCGTATCATGGCTACACCTTC. The encoded protein is CAYHGYTF. The chain employs TRBV19 and TRBJ1-2; D uncertain. The CDR3 covers 8 residues. CDR1 LNHDA and CDR2 SQIVND come from the germline V gene (reference sequence).

The DNA of the CDR3 is TGTGCCAGCAGCGGACAGGGTTCCCCAATCCAAGAGACCCAGTACTTC. Protein: CASSGQGSPIQETQYF. V is TRBV5-4 and J is TRBJ2-5, with 8 bases identical to TRBD1. J gave up 1 base and V 4 bases, and 9 bases lay outside the gene matches. The CDR3 has 16 amino acids. Germline CDR1 is SGHNT and CDR2 is YYREEE (reference sequence).

This clone has a handful of counts. The chain links TRBV10-1 to TRBJ2-2; no firm D call. Germline lookup yields CDR1 WNHNN and CDR2 SYGVQD (reference sequence). CDR3 length: 13 amino acids. V was trimmed by 4 bases and J by 7 bases, leaving 10 bases between them. CDR3 protein: CASSARLVGELFF. CDR3 sequence (DNA): TGCGCCAGCAGTGCGAGGCTGGTCGGGGAGCTGTTTTTT.

This clone appeared once. V is TRBV7-8 and J is TRBJ2-1; 8 nucleotides agree with TRBD2. J lost 5 bases, V lost 5 bases, and 14 bases had no gene match. Per the germline V gene, CDR1 is SGHVS and CDR2 is FQNEAQ. There are 17 residues in the CDR3. Written as DNA, the CDR3 is TGTGCCAGCAGCCCCTATGCCGGGAGGGGTCAACACAATGAGCAGTTCTTC. Translating gives CASSPYAGRGQHNEQFF.

The gene calls are TRBV9 and TRBJ2-2; TRBD2 aligns across 7 bases. V shed 5 bases, J shed 5 bases, and the junction held 9 bases outside the gene matches. This CDR3 spans 15 amino acids. CDR1 is SGDLS, CDR2 YYNGEE, per germline. CDR3 DNA sequence: TGTGCCAGCAGACTCGGGGAGGGAGGGACCGGGGAGCTGTTTTTT. This translates into CASRLGEGGTGELFF. Full variable domain (remainder filled in from reference TRBV9 and TRBJ2-2): DSGVTQTPKHLITATGQRVTLRCSPRSGDLSVYWYQQSLDQGLQFLIQYYNGEERAKGNILERFSAQQFPDLHSELNLSSLELGDSALYFCASRLGEGGTGELFFGEGSRLTVL.

This rearrangement joins TRBV10-3 to TRBJ2-1; 7 positions agree with TRBD2. V was pared by 7 bases and J by 5 bases, with 8 bases of the junction left unmatched. In germline, CDR1 is ENHRY, CDR2 SYGVKD. The CDR3 spans 14 residues. This CDR3 is CAIMSLAGDNEQFF. CDR3 bases: TGTGCCATCATGAGTTTGGCGGGAGACAATGAGCAGTTCTTC.

The gene calls are TRBV10-3 and TRBJ1-2; tentatively, D is TRBD1 (5 bases). CDR3 length: 15 residues. V dropped 4 bases and J dropped 7 bases, with 19 bases sitting between them. Germline V gene sequence: CDR1 ENHRY, CDR2 SYGVKD. CDR3 region: CAISATVFSVGGYTF. The DNA for the CDR3 is TGTGCCATCAGTGCGACAGTTTTTTCTGTGGGTGGCTACACCTTC.

This clone was recorded once. The V call is TRBV24-1, the J call TRBJ2-1; 10 bases map to TRBD2. The CDR3 contains 18 residues. Germline CDR1 reads KGHDR; CDR2 reads SFDVKD. Germline trimming cut 3 bases from V and 8 bases from J; bases unmatched to any gene: 15. CDR3 in amino acids: CATSDGGTGTSVMDEQFF. In DNA form, the CDR3 reads TGTGCCACCAGTGATGGTGGGACCGGGACTAGCGTGATGGATGAGCAGTTCTTC.

The V call is TRBV3-1 (or the pseudogene TRBV3-2), the J call TRBJ1-2; D is unclear. V lost 5 bases to trimming and J lost 2 bases, with 12 bases between them. CDR1 and CDR2 from the germline V gene are LGHDT and YNNKEL (reference sequence). This CDR3 has 14 amino acids. DNA of the CDR3: TGTGCCAGCAGCTTGCGTGACGGGAACTATGGCTACACCTTC. This sequence encodes CASSLRDGNYGYTF.

This sequence joins TRBV19 and TRBJ1-5, with D unclear. Deletions cut 5 bases from V and 6 bases from J, with 11 bases between. The CDR3 spans 13 residues. Germline CDR1 is LNHDA and CDR2 is SQIVND (reference sequence). DNA of the CDR3: TGTGCCAGTAGTGCGGTCCGTGGTCAGCCCCAGCATTTT. Protein: CASSAVRGQPQHF.

J is TRBJ1-6 and V is TRBV4-1, with 7 bases identical to TRBD1. The germline V gene encodes CDR1 MGHRA and CDR2 YSYEKL. The V and J ends lost 1 base and 7 bases, in that order; junction bases with no gene match: 1. The length of the CDR3 is 14 residues. The CDR3 loop reads CASSQAGGNSPLHF. In nucleotides, the CDR3 is TGCGCCAGCAGCCAAGCAGGGGGAAATTCACCCCTCCACTTT.

The J gene is TRBJ1-3, the V gene TRBV6-5; tentatively, D is TRBD1 (6 bases). Germline loops: CDR1 MNHEY, CDR2 SVGAGI. The V and J ends lost 4 bases and 0 bases respectively, with 13 bases between them. There are 16 residues in the CDR3. The CDR3 sequence: CASSSRLGGSGNTIYF. DNA for the CDR3: TGTGCCAGCAGTTCTCGGTTAGGGGGCTCTGGAAACACCATATATTTT.

The chain uses TRBV5-6 and TRBJ1-5; 7 bases align to TRBD1. CDR1 is SGHDT and CDR2 is YYEEEE in the germline V gene. V shed 0 bases, J shed 2 bases, and the junction held 11 bases outside the gene matches. This CDR3 has 18 residues. The CDR3 DNA follows: TGTGCCAGCAGCTTGGCGGCAGGGGGGTCAGTGGGCAATCAGCCCCAGCATTTT. Amino acids: CASSLAAGGSVGNQPQHF.

This clone was seen more than once but under ten times. The J gene is TRBJ2-2, the V gene TRBV5-1, with D maybe TRBD2 (5 bases). V lost 6 bases and J 7 bases, leaving 13 bases between the germline ends. CDR1 is SGHRS and CDR2 is YFSETQ in the germline V gene. The CDR3 consists of 13 residues. CDR3 sequence reads: CASTTGYGGELFF. CDR3 DNA sequence: TGCGCCAGCACCACGGGGTACGGCGGGGAGCTGTTTTTT.

The CDR3 region is CASSTDEGWQPQHF. The CDR3 nucleotides read TGTGCCAGCAGTACAGATGAGGGATGGCAGCCCCAGCATTTT. The genes are TRBV6-5 and TRBJ1-5; D gene ambiguous. The CDR3 loop spans 14 amino acids. The V end was cut by 5 bases, the J end by 7 bases, with 15 bases between. Germline assignment: CDR1 MNHEY and CDR2 SVGAGI.

This clone was picked up one time. The rearrangement links TRBV6-1 to TRBJ1-5; 9 bases line up with TRBD1. From germline, CDR1 is MNHNS and CDR2 SASEGT. The CDR3 consists of 16 residues. V trimming: 1 base; J trimming: 5 bases; junction bases outside the gene matches: 6. CDR3 nucleotides: TGTGCCAGCAGTGAAGGGACAGGGGTGTACTATCAGCCCCAGCATTTT. Translating gives CASSEGTGVYYQPQHF.

The CDR3 is CASGPDSNNEKLFF. CDR3 DNA: TGCGCCAGCGGACCTGACAGCAACAATGAAAAACTGTTTTTT. The chain has TRBV5-1 and TRBJ1-4; a possible D gene is TRBD1 (5 bases). Germline lookup yields CDR1 SGHRS and CDR2 YFSETQ. With 7 bases removed from V and 5 bases from J, the gap between germline ends came to 15 bases. The CDR3 consists of 14 residues.

This clone was detected a few times. The CDR3 nucleotides read TGTGCCAGCGTGACGGGTTGGAGCAATCAGCCCCAGCATTTT. Protein sequence: CASVTGWSNQPQHF. The rearrangement uses TRBV6-5 and TRBJ1-5; D gene unclear. The length of the CDR3 is 14 residues. Germline loops: CDR1 MNHEY, CDR2 SVGAGI. With 8 bases removed from V and 1 base from J, the gap between germline ends came to 12 bases.

The rearrangement uses TRBV5-5 and TRBJ2-3; possible D gene TRBD1, 7 bases. This CDR3 is 16 amino acids long. Trimming took 3 bases from V and 0 from J, leaving 14 bases between them. Germline CDR1 SGHKS, CDR2 YYEKEE (reference sequence). In DNA, the CDR3 is TGTGCCAGCAGCTCTCAGGGGGGTGGTAGCACAGATACGCAGTATTTT. Its protein product is CASSSQGGGSTDTQYF.

Written as DNA, the CDR3 is TGCGCCAGCAGCCAAGTAGCGGGAGGGATGTCCTACGAGCAGTACTTC. It specifies CASSQVAGGMSYEQYF. The V and J genes are TRBV4-1 and TRBJ2-7, with TRBD2 matching over 11 bases. CDR1 and CDR2 from the germline V gene are MGHRA and YSYEKL. The CDR3 runs 16 residues. V dropped 1 base and J dropped 1; count of bases not matched to a gene: 3.

J is TRBJ1-2 and V is TRBV29-1; unclear D gene. Trimming stripped 4 bases from V and 4 bases from J, with 10 bases between. Per the germline V gene, CDR1 is SQVTM and CDR2 is ANQGSEA. The CDR3 extends over 12 amino acids. The CDR3 sequence is CSVVAGPYGYTF. CDR3 coding DNA: TGCAGCGTTGTGGCAGGTCCCTATGGCTACACCTTC.

The CDR3 region is CSVDRATGQVNYGYTF. The CDR3 nucleotides are TGCAGCGTTGATCGTGCAACCGGACAAGTAAACTATGGCTACACCTTC. The rearrangement uses TRBV29-1 and TRBJ1-2; perhaps TRBD1 as D (5 bases). The ends were cut back, 3 bases at V and 2 bases at J, with 19 bases in the middle. The germline V gene encodes CDR1 SQVTM and CDR2 ANQGSEA. This CDR3 spans 16 amino acids.

The rearrangement joins TRBV24-1 to TRBJ2-1; 9 nucleotides line up with TRBD2. The CDR3 loop spans 12 amino acids. The V gene end was trimmed by 10 bases and the J gene end by 9 bases; junction bases not matched to a gene: 6. In germline, CDR1 is KGHDR, CDR2 SFDVKD. The CDR3 nucleotides read TGTGCCACAAGGGCGGGAGGGGGTGAGCAGTTCTTC. This sequence encodes CATRAGGGEQFF.

This clone was observed a handful of times. The rearrangement joins TRBV30 to TRBJ2-4, with TRBD2 as a possible D gene (6 bases). The germline V and J ends were trimmed by 3 bases and 2 bases, with 14 bases remaining between them. Germline V gives CDR1 GTSNPN, CDR2 SVGIG (reference sequence). The CDR3 extends over 15 amino acids. The CDR3: CAWRSRDWTKNIQYF. The CDR3 DNA is TGTGCCTGGAGGTCCAGGGACTGGACCAAAAACATTCAGTACTTC.

V gene TRBV24-1 combines with J gene TRBJ2-3; 9 bases agree with TRBD2. Germline CDR1 reads KGHDR; CDR2 reads SFDVKD. The CDR3 totals 19 residues. V lost 5 bases, J lost 4 bases, and 18 bases stayed unmatched. CDR3 loop: CATSVPPGGRDIRSDTQYF. The DNA of the CDR3 is TGTGCCACCAGTGTTCCCCCCGGCGGGAGGGACATACGGTCAGATACGCAGTATTTT.

The gene calls are TRBV29-1 and TRBJ1-5, with D uncertain. Germline CDR1 SQVTM, CDR2 ANQGSEA. The CDR3 runs 12 residues. Trimming took 7 bases from V and 3 from J, leaving 10 bases between them. CDR3 residues: CSGGEYNQPQHF. CDR3 nucleotides: TGCAGCGGTGGTGAGTACAATCAGCCCCAGCATTTT.

The CDR3 here is CASSLWPEHNEQFF. Written as DNA, the CDR3 is TGTGCCAGCAGCTTATGGCCCGAACACAATGAGCAGTTCTTC. The chain joins TRBV7-3 to TRBJ2-1; D uncertain. Germline V lookup: CDR1 SGHTA, CDR2 FQGTGA. V was cut by 2 bases and J by 5 bases, with 10 bases left in between. The CDR3 is 14 amino acids.